This TCR beta chain emerged from a study of cytomegalovirus exposure and HLA in healthy donors. Whole-study findings and limits: Reportedly, diagnosis of cytomegalovirus status by the classifier showed high specificity and sensitivity.

Using immunoSEQ multiplex PCR, the repertoire was profiled, and TCRdb retains in-frame clones only, with some absent. The sample contains fewer than 130,000 clones, more than 75% of which appear only once. The validation cohort, a group of under 150 subjects, included the donors and was separate from the roughly 700-subject first cohort. V shed 5 bases and J 2 bases; nucleotides not matched to a gene: 12. Germline CDR1 and CDR2: LNHDA and SQIVND (reference sequence). This CDR3 region has 16 residues. Of note for this clone: Its matching antigen is unknown.

The sequencing input was PBMCs. This sequence was found in a woman aged 25 to 39 in good health and CMV-seropositive. V gene TRBV19 combines with J gene TRBJ2-7, with 7 positions matching TRBD1. CDR3 nucleotides: TGTGCCAGTAGTCTAAAGACCGGGACAGCGACCTACGAGCAGTACTTC. It specifies CASSLKTGTATYEQYF.